These 5 T cell receptor beta chains were all obtained from the same sample, sequenced in a study of shared clonotypes between healthy human individuals. The assay was immunoSEQ multiplex PCR, and TCRdb's table has in-frame clones only and misses some. Found here are 2,500,000 or so clones, 85% to 95% of them singletons; the top ten hold about 0.13%. The source material was naive CD4+ T cells sorted from blood. Subset indicated: CD45RA+ positively selected. These receptors came from a man in his late teens or twenties in good health.

The rearrangement links TRBV5-6 to TRBJ1-1; 9 nucleotides agree with TRBD1. CDR3 size: 15 residues. Germline V gene sequence: CDR1 SGHDT, CDR2 YYEEEE. With 0 bases clipped from V and 4 bases from J, the junction kept 4 bases outside the gene matches. CDR3 sequence (DNA): TGTGCCAGCAGCTTGGGGGGACAGGGAACCACTGAAGCTTTCTTT. Translation gives CASSLGGQGTTEAFF.

About this clone: The same CDR3 is also encoded by other DNA sequences in this sample. The CDR3 DNA reads as TGTGCCAGCAGCCAAGAGGGGCTAGCGGGAGGCTACGAGCAGTACTTC. Protein sequence: CASSQEGLAGGYEQYF. This chain uses TRBV4-2 with TRBJ2-7; 11 positions match TRBD2. J lost 3 bases, V lost 0 bases, and 4 bases had no gene match. The germline V gene encodes CDR1 LGHNA and CDR2 YNFKEQ. The CDR3 contains 16 residues.

The V call is TRBV28, the J call TRBJ2-5, with D uncertain. Trimming cost V 4 bases and J 8 bases, with 20 bases left between them. The CDR3 is 15 amino acids. Germline lookup yields CDR1 MDHEN and CDR2 SYDVKM. The CDR3 bases are TGTGCCAGCAGTTCCCCACAGCCGACTTCAGTTACCCAGTACTTC. Residues: CASSSPQPTSVTQYF.

The CDR3 here is CASSFRLAGGPDTQYF. The CDR3 DNA is TGTGCCAGCAGTTTCCGACTAGCGGGGGGGCCAGATACGCAGTATTTT. The genes are TRBV6-5 and TRBJ2-3; the match to TRBD2 covers 14 bases. The length of the CDR3 is 16 residues. Trimming at V came to 4 bases and at J to 4 bases, leaving 4 bases not matched to a gene. CDR1 MNHEY and CDR2 SVGAGI come from the germline V gene.

The chain couples TRBV12-5 to TRBJ2-1; TRBD1 aligns across 8 bases. Germline CDR1 LGHNT, CDR2 FRNRAP. The CDR3 is made up of 15 amino acids. Trimming at V came to 7 bases and at J to 4 bases, leaving 9 bases not matched to a gene. The CDR3 sequence: CASAPVQGDYNEQFF. The CDR3, as DNA: TGTGCTAGTGCCCCTGTACAGGGGGATTACAATGAGCAGTTCTTC.